This TCR beta chain is drawn from a study of blood T cells in healthy people across ages. Whole-study findings and limits: Long-lived and aged donors differed, with more naive CD4+ cells and higher diversity in the long-lived. Naive T cell percentage strongly correlated with TCR beta diversity.

Germline V gives CDR1 DFQATT, CDR2 SNEGSKA (reference sequence). CDR3 length: 13 residues. The ends were cut back, 4 bases at V and 7 bases at J, with 14 bases in the middle. Total RNA extracted from each sample amounted to at least 5 micrograms. In regard to this clonotype: What it binds is unknown.

Primed by a sample-barcoded 5' primer and a J-beta primer mix, a second PCR proceeded for roughly 7 to 11 cycles. TCRdb re-derived calls from the 5' RACE reads in MiXCR, one entry per CDR3 protein. This sample has hundreds of thousands of distinct CDR3 sequences, with 58% found just once. Sequencing was done on a sample of blood. This TCR came from a man between 25 and 39 years old in good health. The chain has TRBV20-1 and TRBJ2-1; no reliable D call. The CDR3 sequence is CSAIVSYGNEQFF. In DNA, the CDR3 is TGCAGTGCTATCGTCTCCTACGGGAATGAGCAGTTCTTC.